These 10 T cell receptor beta chains originate from one sample sequenced in a study of T cells in Graves' hyperthyroidism and ophthalmopathy. RNA transcripts yielded amplified TCR beta CDR3 regions. A set of HTBI primers served as the primers for a first-round RT-PCR of the TCR CDR3. From the multiplex PCR reads, TCRdb called clonotypes with MiXCR, one entry per CDR3 protein. The table has 380,000 or so distinct CDR3 sequences, about 14% seen once. The material sequenced was blood. The source is a woman in her 30s with Graves' hyperthyroidism.

This clonotype was counted only a few times. This chain links TRBV3-1 with TRBJ1-2; D is possibly TRBD1 (5 bases). Looked up from germline, CDR1 is LGHDT and CDR2 is YNNKEL (reference sequence). V lost 3 bases to trimming and J lost 1 base, with 21 bases between them. The CDR3 length is 18 residues. In nucleotides, the CDR3 is TGTGCCAGCAGCCATTCCCGGGACCGACGAAGAATTAACTATGGCTACACCTTC. Its translation is CASSHSRDRRRINYGYTF.

This clonotype was counted ten times or more. The genes are TRBV12-3 or TRBV12-4 and TRBJ1-4; D remains unclear. Trimming left V 4 bases short and J 7 bases short, with 10 bases between. This CDR3 contains 13 residues. The chain's CDR3 is CASSSREGEKLFF. In DNA form, the CDR3 reads TGTGCCAGCAGTTCCCGGGAGGGTGAAAAACTGTTTTTT.

V gene TRBV29-1 combines with J gene TRBJ1-1, with unresolved D. Trimming removed 4 bases from V and 2 bases from J, with 8 bases in between. The CDR3 totals 12 residues. From germline, CDR1 is SQVTM and CDR2 ANQGSEA. In nucleotides, the CDR3 is TGCAGCGTTGCTACGGCTAACACTGAAGCTTTCTTT. Protein: CSVATANTEAFF.

This clonotype was counted many times. The rearrangement uses TRBV28 and TRBJ2-5; 8 nucleotides align to TRBD1. The CDR3 runs 15 residues. Germline CDR1 is MDHEN and CDR2 is SYDVKM. J was trimmed by 3 bases and V by 6 bases; bases with no gene match: 9. CDR3 sequence (DNA): TGTGCCAGCAGCCCCACAGGACAGGGCGAAGAGACCCAGTACTTC. Translation gives CASSPTGQGEETQYF.

Ten or more counts support this clonotype. The CDR3 sequence: CASSLTGENEQFF. CDR3 nucleotide sequence: TGTGCCAGCAGTCTGACAGGGGAGAATGAGCAGTTCTTC. The V call is TRBV12-3 or TRBV12-4, the J call TRBJ2-1; 8 nucleotides agree with TRBD1. V was pared by 5 bases and J by 7 bases, with 4 bases of the junction left unmatched. CDR3 size: 13 residues.

The table lists this clonotype with many counts. This sequence joins TRBV15 and TRBJ1-1; D call uncertain. CDR1 and CDR2 (germline): LNHNV, YYDKDF (reference sequence). V lost 0 bases and J lost 7, with 9 bases in between. This CDR3 is built from 13 residues. The CDR3 nucleotides read TGTGCCACCAGCAGAGATAGGCAAGGTGAAGCTTTCTTT. Amino acid sequence: CATSRDRQGEAFF.

The V and J genes are TRBV3-1 and TRBJ2-2; 11 nucleotides agree with TRBD2. Trimming took 7 bases from V and 4 from J; bases not matched to a gene: 5. This CDR3 has 15 amino acids. The germline V gene has CDR1 LGHDT and CDR2 YNNKEL (reference sequence). The DNA for the CDR3 is TGTGCCAGCATGAGCGGACTAGCGGGCACCGGGGAGCTGTTTTTT. Translation: CASMSGLAGTGELFF.

Regarding this clonotype: In this CDR3 the conserved last residue, phenylalanine or tryptophan, is missing, so a read error is likely. The V call is TRBV30, the J call TRBJ2-4; D not certain. Germline assignment: CDR1 GTSNPN and CDR2 SVGIG (reference sequence). The CDR3 totals 13 residues. V lost 3 bases and J 3 bases, leaving 9 bases between the germline ends. The CDR3 region has the DNA TGTGCCTGGAGCTTATTTGGCAAAAACATTCAGTACCTC. Residues: CAWSLFGKNIQYL.

This clonotype occurred many times. The chain recombines TRBV10-1 with TRBJ2-1; D may match TRBD1 or TRBD2 (6 bases each). This CDR3 has 15 amino acids. The germline V gene encodes CDR1 WNHNN and CDR2 SYGVQD (reference sequence). V was trimmed by 2 bases and J by 10 bases, leaving 18 bases between them. CDR3 in DNA: TGCGCCAGCAGTGAGAGTACAGGGAGGTTGGGGGAGCAGTTCTTC. Amino acids: CASSESTGRLGEQFF.

The table lists this clonotype with a few counts. V is TRBV20-1 and J is TRBJ2-3, with 10 bases matching TRBD2. This CDR3 region has 18 residues. The J segment lost 4 bases and the V segment lost 0 bases, leaving 13 bases of the junction unmatched. Germline V gene lookup returns CDR1 DFQATT and CDR2 SNEGSKA (reference sequence). The CDR3 DNA follows: TGCAGTGCTAGAGATTTTGGGGTTAGCGGGAGGAGTCCAGATACGCAGTATTTT. This sequence encodes CSARDFGVSGRSPDTQYF.